Listed here is a single T cell receptor (beta chain). The table lists this clone with a few counts. What antigen it recognizes has not been identified. No qualities accompany the bases; no much larger clone lies one base away. This sample was included in a study of cytomegalovirus exposure and HLA in healthy donors (dated by TCRdb to the late 2010s). Background for the entire study: An earlier analysis of some 500 of the donors reported approximately 270 Gb of sequence data and 117 million unique TCR beta sequences from about 180 million T cells. High-throughput TCR immunosequencing, statistical association of individual TCRs with disease status, and machine learning were combined to predict cytomegalovirus infection status. An early release covering roughly 640 HLA-typed donors comprised 250 to 350 gigabases of sequencing data and approximately 85 million unique TCR sequences. The later analysis used no new phenotypic data to find candidate immune exposures, relying instead on TCR beta sequences and their occurrence across donors. A later genetic analysis took genome-wide SNP genotypes for about three fifths of the 666 donors and used that subset as a discovery cohort. Using immunosequencing, the study profiled T cell repertoires from some 670 subjects and related those repertoires to cytomegalovirus serostatus. Along with the roughly 670-subject first cohort, a separate validation cohort of over a hundred different subjects was used. HLA typing included class I and class II loci at four-digit resolution. A later analysis re-examined previously published TCR beta repertoires from roughly 650 donors and added high-resolution HLA genotyping to investigate patterns of TCR occurrence. The number of donors typed differed by locus, with about 629-640 for A, B, C, DRB1 and DQB1, more than 500 for DQA1, approximately 570 for DPA1, and around 430 for DPB1. Roughly five DR-DQ haplotypes were handled as single units for association and clustering, since linkage in the cohort was strong. Donor age, sex, ethnicity and CMV serostatus were collected together with the repertoire data. Among about 370 genotyped donors of the cohort, an average of about 220,000 unique TCR beta nucleotide sequences was sequenced per donor, of which about 18% were non-productive. The study aimed to test whether cataloging public T cell receptors could reveal signatures of past pathogen exposure. Every discovery cohort repertoire had been produced on one sequencing platform. Of the 300 to 500 genotyped donors, 81% were placed in the genetic ancestry cluster associated with self-reported Caucasian donors. To decide whether each TCR beta V gene segment behaved as functional or pseudogenic, an earlier analysis of 587 of the donors relied on high-throughput TCR beta sequencing.

CDR1 and CDR2 were assigned from the germline V gene as MNHGY and SVAAGI. The trim is 3 bases for V and 3 bases for J, with a gap of 9 bases between the germline ends. The CDR3, cysteine through phenylalanine, is 13 amino acids long. Only CDR3 DNA remains: 39 bases, in frame from the first base. In total, over 600 healthy bone marrow donors made up the cohort. All cohort members were sampled while nominally healthy, although unrecorded immune exposures were likely present. The donor tested CMV seropositive and was one of the 289 seropositive cohort members. Every donor gave a peripheral blood sample, and the peripheral blood mononuclear cells from that sample were used for TCR beta sequencing. The Qiagen DNeasy Blood Extraction Kit was used to extract genomic DNA from the blood cell samples. Results and caveats for the whole study, not just this receptor: A later analysis reported that several top co-occurrence clusters appeared linked to parvovirus B19, influenza, CMV and Epstein-Barr virus. HLA typing was unavailable for some donors at each locus, so association tests used only the typed subset. A later analysis found that HLA-associated TCR beta chains were more clonally expanded and had lower generation probabilities than equally common non-associated chains. The cohort was sequenced for TCR beta chains only, and without alpha or paired-chain data the features that could be detected were limited. A further reported finding was that TCR beta sequences accurately predicted the HLA-A and HLA-B alleles for most subjects in the first cohort. A cluster of highly shared sequence variants was judged likely to be a technical artifact of the sequencing pipeline. Most CMV-associated TCR beta chains appeared to be HLA-restricted in a later analysis, and the HLA associations seemed to be driven largely by CMV exposure. The 87-base-pair reads could not distinguish some IMGT-functional V segments, including TRBV6-2 and TRBV6-3, so those segments were excluded. V-gene and J-gene trimming of TCR beta chains was associated with a missense DCLRE1C variant in a later genetic analysis, and the association was replicated in an independent cohort. An earlier analysis of approximately 570 of the donors showed that most TCR beta V segments appeared in productive rearrangements either about 87% or about 30% of the time, which broadly matched IMGT annotations. In vitro tests confirmed that a few of the cytomegalovirus-associated TCR beta chains recognize cytomegalovirus antigens. For the cohort, immune exposure information was limited to CMV serostatus. A later analysis associated 15,000 to 20,000 TCR beta sequences with specific HLA alleles at a false discovery rate of 0.05. In both the original and validation cohorts, the classifier was reported to diagnose cytomegalovirus status with high specificity and sensitivity. The authors suggested that the approach could potentially be generalized to other disease states and immunological phenotypes. A later genetic analysis reported fewer N-insertions in productive TCRs among donors in an Asian-associated ancestry cluster than the roughly 640-donor mean. Correlated functional status among segregating V segments might reflect linkage disequilibrium, but an unknown experimental factor could not be ruled out. While some public TCRs were present in many individuals, most TCR sequences turned up only very rarely across donors. In a later analysis, the rate of TCR association differed among HLA loci, with DRB1 alleles having the most associated TCRs and HLA-C alleles having the fewest. The presence/absence analyses assumed that sequencing depth was roughly uniform across donors, and that assumption may not be true. The study gave a list of about 150 TCR beta chains associated with cytomegalovirus. Assigning TCR associations to individual alleles was difficult when HLA alleles, especially DR and DQ, strongly co-occurred. The earlier analysis of some 540 of the donors excluded 15 to 20 rarely observed V segments, including chromosome 9 orphons, because counts were too low.

To prepare the library, the immunoSEQ multiplex PCR assay was applied. A mixture of 60 forward primers for TCR Vbeta segments and 13 reverse primers for TCR Jbeta segments was used in the multiplex PCR. A multiplex PCR assay on genomic DNA amplified the CDR3 region of rearranged TCR beta genes. Amplified TCR beta libraries were sequenced as 87-base-pair reads on the Illumina HiSeq System. Per the source publication's procedure: In a later analysis, some 80 million unique TCR beta chains were counted across the 666 repertoires, and around 11 million of these chains were shared by at least two donors. To remove PCR and sequencing errors, raw reads were error-corrected and collapsed into unique sequences using a nearest-neighbor algorithm that merged closely related sequences. CDR3 sequences were aligned to IMGT reference sequences to assign V, D and J gene segments. For a sequence to be retained, a match of at least six nucleotides was required to both a V gene segment and a J gene segment. Rearrangements were called productive when the CDR3 lacked stop codons and stayed in frame with V and J; all others were non-productive. CDR3 was defined according to IMGT convention as the region running from the second conserved V-encoded cysteine to the conserved J-encoded phenylalanine. Sequences without an unambiguous match to a single V gene segment were excluded from the earlier analysis of 587 of the donors. An earlier analysis of several hundred of the donors called V segments functional above 56.7% productive rearrangements and segregating when the between-donor standard deviation exceeded 5%. A statistical classification framework was built to diagnose cytomegalovirus status from the catalog of TCR beta chain sequences. A later analysis assigned V and J genes by comparing TCR nucleotide sequences with IMGT/GENE-DB human TR gene sequences. A later analysis assigned CDR3 sequences and most-parsimonious VDJ recombination scenarios with the TCRdist pipeline. In a later analysis, every TCR beta chain was defined by the combination of its CDR3 amino acid sequence and its V-gene family, and reads without a unique V-gene family were dropped. As a way to deal with suspected cross-contamination and a sequencing artifact, a later analysis dropped 592 nucleotide sequences that were highly shared and had low generation probability. A later analysis calculated a clonal expansion index for each public chain from normalized within-repertoire ranks of inferred template counts. In a later analysis, generation probabilities were computed with a VDJ recombination model fitted to out-of-frame rearrangements, and the resulting probabilities were checked against IGoR. Hypergeometric tests were used in a later analysis to score TCR-TCR, TCR-HLA and TCR-CMV co-occurrence, with a repertoire-size bias correction applied to the TCR pairs. A later analysis estimated false discovery rates by permuting HLA or CMV assignments 20 times. In a later analysis, co-occurring TCRs were grouped using DBSCAN, and TCRdist sequence similarity was added for clustering within HLA-allele-positive subsets. Repertoires with fewer than 30,000 or more than 120,000 public chains were left out of co-occurrence clustering, as were five repertoires with anomalous nucleotide sharing. TCRdb provides this immuneACCESS table in a form limited to in-frame rearrangements. Some clones are lacking; in checked studies, under half of them reflect an unresolved V gene, and why the rest are absent is not known. D and trimming come from the DNA, and the V and J calls and clone size come from that table. The sample yields roughly 100,000 clones; less than 85% were counted once. The ten largest make up around 8.4% of the sample.

This TCR was sampled from a man aged 40-49 years in good health and CMV-seropositive. The rearrangement joined TRBV6-9 to TRBJ2-7; the D segment cannot be called with confidence. The sample consisted of PBMCs. The DNA reads as follows: TGTGCCAGCAGTTACGGGTGGAACTACGAGCAGTACTTC. It translates to CASSYGWNYEQYF.